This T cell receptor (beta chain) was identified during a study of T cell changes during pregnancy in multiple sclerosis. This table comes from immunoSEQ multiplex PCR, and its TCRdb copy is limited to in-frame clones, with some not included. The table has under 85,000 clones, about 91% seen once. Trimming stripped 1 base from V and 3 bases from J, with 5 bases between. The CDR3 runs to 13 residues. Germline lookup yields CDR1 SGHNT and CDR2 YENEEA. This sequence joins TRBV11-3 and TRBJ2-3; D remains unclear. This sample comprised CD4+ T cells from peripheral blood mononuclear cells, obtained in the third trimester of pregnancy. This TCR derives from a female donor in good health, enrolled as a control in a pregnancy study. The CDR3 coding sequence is TGTGCCAGCAGCTTAGGGCCTACAGATACGCAGTATTTT. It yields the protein CASSLGPTDTQYF.